This T cell receptor beta chain was captured in a study of blood T cell repertoires in COVID-19. About the study: The United States, Italy and Spain provided the acute and convalescent COVID-19 samples. Sample material is recorded as cDNA or gDNA derived from T cells, B-cell-depleted T cells, or PBMCs.

TCRdb's table, derived via immunoSEQ multiplex PCR, lists solely in-frame clones and lacks some. The sample gives about 100,000 clones, more than 90% of which show up once; approximately 1.6% is in the top ten. The CDR3 extends over 14 amino acids. Germline V gene data show CDR1 as SGHNT and CDR2 as YYREEE (reference sequence). Trimming cost V 1 base and J 8 bases, with 13 bases left between them. What was sequenced was peripheral blood. This receptor was obtained from a man in his fifties or sixties with acute or convalescent COVID-19. This chain links TRBV5-4 with TRBJ2-1; D unresolved. The chain's CDR3 is CASSLIQIVDEQFF. DNA of the CDR3: TGTGCCAGCAGCTTGATACAGATAGTCGATGAGCAGTTCTTC. The whole variable domain, filled in from reference TRBV5-4 and TRBJ2-1, reads ETGVTQSPTHLIKTRGQQVTLRCSSQSGHNTVSWYQQALGQGPQFIFQYYREEENGRGNFPPRFSGLQFPNYSSELNVNALELDDSALYLCASSLIQIVDEQFFGPGTRLTVL.